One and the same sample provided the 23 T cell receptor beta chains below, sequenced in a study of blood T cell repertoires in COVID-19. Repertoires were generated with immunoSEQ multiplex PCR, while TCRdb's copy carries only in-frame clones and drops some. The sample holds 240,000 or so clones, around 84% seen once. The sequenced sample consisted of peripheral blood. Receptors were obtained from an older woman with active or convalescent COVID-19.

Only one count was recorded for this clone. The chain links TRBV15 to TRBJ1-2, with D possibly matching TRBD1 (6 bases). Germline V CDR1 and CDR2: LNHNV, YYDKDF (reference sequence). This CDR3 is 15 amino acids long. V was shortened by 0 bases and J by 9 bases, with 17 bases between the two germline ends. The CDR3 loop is CATSRDQRGGFSYTF. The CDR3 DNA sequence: TGTGCCACCAGCAGAGATCAGAGGGGGGGATTCAGCTACACCTTC.

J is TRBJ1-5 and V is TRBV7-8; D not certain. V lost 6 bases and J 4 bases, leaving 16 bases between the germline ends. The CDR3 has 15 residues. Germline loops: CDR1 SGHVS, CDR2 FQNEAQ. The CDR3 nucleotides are TGTGCCAGCAGTCTCAGACTACTAGGGAATCAGCCCCAGCATTTT. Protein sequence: CASSLRLLGNQPQHF.

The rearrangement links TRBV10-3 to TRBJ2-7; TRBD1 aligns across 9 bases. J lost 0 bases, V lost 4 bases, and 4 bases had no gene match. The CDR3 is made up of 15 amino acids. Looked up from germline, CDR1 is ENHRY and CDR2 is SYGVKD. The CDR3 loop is CAISGGQGSSYEQYF. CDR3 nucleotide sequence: TGTGCCATCAGTGGGGGACAGGGAAGCTCCTACGAGCAGTACTTC.

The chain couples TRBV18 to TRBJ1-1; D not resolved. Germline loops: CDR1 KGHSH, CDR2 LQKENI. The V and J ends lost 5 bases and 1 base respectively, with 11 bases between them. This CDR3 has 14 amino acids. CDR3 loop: CASSSRGKNTEAFF. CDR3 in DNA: TGTGCCAGCTCAAGTCGGGGTAAGAACACTGAAGCTTTCTTT.

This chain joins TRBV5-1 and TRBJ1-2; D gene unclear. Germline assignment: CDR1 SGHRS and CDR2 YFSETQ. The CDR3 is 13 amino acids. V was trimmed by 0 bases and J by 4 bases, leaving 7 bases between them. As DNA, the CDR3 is TGCGCCAGCAGCTTGGTCGCGGGCTATGGCTACACCTTC. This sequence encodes CASSLVAGYGYTF. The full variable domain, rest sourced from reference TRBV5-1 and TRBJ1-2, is KAGVTQTPRYLIKTRGQQVTLSCSPISGHRSVSWYQQTPGQGLQFLFEYFSETQRNKGNFPGRFSGRQFSNSRSEMNVSTLELGDSALYLCASSLVAGYGYTFGSGTRLTVV.

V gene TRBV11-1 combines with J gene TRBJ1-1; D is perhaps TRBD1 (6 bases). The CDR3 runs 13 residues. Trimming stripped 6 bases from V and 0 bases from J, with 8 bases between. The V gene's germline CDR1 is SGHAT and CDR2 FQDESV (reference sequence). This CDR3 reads CASSGQLNTEAFF. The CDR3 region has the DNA TGTGCCAGCAGTGGACAGCTGAACACTGAAGCTTTCTTT.

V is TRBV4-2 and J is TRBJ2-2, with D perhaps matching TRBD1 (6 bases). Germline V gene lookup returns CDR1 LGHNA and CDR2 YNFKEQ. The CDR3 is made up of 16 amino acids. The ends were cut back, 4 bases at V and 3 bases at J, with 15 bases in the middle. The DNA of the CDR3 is TGTGCCAGCAGCCTCCCAGGGGTGGGGGACACCGGGGAGCTGTTTTTT. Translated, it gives CASSLPGVGDTGELFF.

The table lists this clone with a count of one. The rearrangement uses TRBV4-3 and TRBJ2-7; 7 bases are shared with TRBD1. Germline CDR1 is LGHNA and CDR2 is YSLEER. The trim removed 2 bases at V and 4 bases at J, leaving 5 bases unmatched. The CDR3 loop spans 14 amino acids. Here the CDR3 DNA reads TGCGCCAGCAGCCAATCCACGGACAGGTACGAGCAGTACTTC. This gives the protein CASSQSTDRYEQYF.

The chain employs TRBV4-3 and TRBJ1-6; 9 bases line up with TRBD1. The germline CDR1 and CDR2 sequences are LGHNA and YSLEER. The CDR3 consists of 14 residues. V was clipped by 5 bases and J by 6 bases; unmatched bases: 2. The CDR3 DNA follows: TGCGCCAGCAGCAAACAGGGGGCTAATTCACCCCTCCACTTT. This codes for CASSKQGANSPLHF.

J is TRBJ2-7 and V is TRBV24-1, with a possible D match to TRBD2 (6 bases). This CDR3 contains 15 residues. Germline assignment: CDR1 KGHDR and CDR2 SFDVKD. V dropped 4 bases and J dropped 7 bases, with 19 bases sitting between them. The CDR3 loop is CATSDRDSVVWEQYF. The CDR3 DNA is TGTGCCACCAGTGACCGGGACTCCGTGGTGTGGGAGCAGTACTTC.

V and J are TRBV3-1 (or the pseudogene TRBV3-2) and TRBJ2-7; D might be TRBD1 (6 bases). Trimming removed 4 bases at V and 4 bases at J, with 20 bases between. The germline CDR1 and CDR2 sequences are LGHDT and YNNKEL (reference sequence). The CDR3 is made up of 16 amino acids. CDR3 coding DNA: TGTGCCAGCAGCCTCCCCGGGGCAGGGGTCCCTTACGAGCAGTACTTC. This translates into CASSLPGAGVPYEQYF.

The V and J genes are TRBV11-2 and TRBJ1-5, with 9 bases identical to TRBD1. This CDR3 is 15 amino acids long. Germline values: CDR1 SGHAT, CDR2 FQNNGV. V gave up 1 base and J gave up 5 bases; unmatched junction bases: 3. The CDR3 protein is CASSLGDREDQPQHF. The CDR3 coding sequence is TGTGCCAGCAGCTTAGGGGACAGGGAGGATCAGCCCCAGCATTTT.

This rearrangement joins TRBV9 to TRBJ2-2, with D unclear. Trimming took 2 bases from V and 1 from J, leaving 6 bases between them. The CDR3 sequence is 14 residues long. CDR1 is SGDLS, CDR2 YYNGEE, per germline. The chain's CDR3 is CASSVGWNTGELFF. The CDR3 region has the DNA TGTGCCAGCAGCGTTGGCTGGAACACCGGGGAGCTGTTTTTT.

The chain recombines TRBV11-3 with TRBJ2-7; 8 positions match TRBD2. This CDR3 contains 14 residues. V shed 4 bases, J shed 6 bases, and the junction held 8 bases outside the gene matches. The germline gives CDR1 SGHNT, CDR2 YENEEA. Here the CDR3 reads CASSSGRGRSEQYF. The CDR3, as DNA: TGTGCCAGCAGCTCCGGGAGGGGAAGGTCCGAGCAGTACTTC.

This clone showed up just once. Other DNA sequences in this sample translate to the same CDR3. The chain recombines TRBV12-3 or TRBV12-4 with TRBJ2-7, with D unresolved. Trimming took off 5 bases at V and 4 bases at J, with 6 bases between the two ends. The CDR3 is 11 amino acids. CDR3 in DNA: TGTGCCAGCAGTCCATCATACGAGCAGTACTTC. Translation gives CASSPSYEQYF.

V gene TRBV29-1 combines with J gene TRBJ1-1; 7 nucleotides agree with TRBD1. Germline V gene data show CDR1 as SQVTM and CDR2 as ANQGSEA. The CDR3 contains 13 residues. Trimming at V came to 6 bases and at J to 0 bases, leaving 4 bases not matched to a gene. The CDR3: CSVWDSLNTEAFF. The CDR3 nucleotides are TGCAGCGTGTGGGACAGTTTGAACACTGAAGCTTTCTTT.

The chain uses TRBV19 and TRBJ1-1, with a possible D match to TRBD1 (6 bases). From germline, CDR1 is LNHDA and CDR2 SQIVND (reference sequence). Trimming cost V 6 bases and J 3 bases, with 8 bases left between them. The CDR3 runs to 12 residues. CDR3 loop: CASSRTDTEAFF. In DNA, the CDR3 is TGTGCCAGTAGCAGGACAGACACTGAAGCTTTCTTT. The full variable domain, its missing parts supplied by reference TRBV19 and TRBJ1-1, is DGGITQSPKYLFRKEGQNVTLSCEQNLNHDAMYWYRQDPGQGLRLIYYSQIVNDFQKGDIAEGYSVSREKKESFPLTVTSAQKNPTAFYLCASSRTDTEAFFGQGTRLTVV.

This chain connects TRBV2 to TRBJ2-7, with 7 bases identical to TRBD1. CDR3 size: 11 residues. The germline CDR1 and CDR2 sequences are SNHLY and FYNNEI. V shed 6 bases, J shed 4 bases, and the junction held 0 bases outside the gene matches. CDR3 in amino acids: CASRTGYEQYF. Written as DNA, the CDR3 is TGTGCCAGCAGGACAGGGTACGAGCAGTACTTC.

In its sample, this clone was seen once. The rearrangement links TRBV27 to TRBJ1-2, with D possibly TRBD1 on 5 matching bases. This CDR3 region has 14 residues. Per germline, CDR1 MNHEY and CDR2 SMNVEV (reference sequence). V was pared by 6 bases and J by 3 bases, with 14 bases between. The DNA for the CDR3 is TGTGCCAGCAGCAGTCGACAGCCGTACTATGGCTACACCTTC. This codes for CASSSRQPYYGYTF.

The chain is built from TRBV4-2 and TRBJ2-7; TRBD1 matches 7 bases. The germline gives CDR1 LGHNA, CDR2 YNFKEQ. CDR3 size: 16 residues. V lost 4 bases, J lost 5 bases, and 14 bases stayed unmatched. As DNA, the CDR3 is TGTGCCAGCAGCCCCTTTGGAGACAGGGCTCACAACGAGCAGTACTTC. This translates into CASSPFGDRAHNEQYF.

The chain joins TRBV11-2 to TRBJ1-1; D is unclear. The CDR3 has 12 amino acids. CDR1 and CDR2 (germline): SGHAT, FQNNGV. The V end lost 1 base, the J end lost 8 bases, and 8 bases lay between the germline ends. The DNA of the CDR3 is TGTGCCAGCAGCTTAGGGTCGAGGGAAGCTTTCTTT. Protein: CASSLGSREAFF.

CDR3 coding DNA: TGTGCCAGCAGCGCCCAGGGTTTGGCTGAAAAACTGTTTTTT. This gives the protein CASSAQGLAEKLFF. The chain has TRBV9 and TRBJ1-4; D may be TRBD1 (5 bases). CDR3 length: 14 amino acids. Per germline, CDR1 SGDLS and CDR2 YYNGEE. V lost 3 bases to trimming and J lost 7 bases, with 13 bases between them.

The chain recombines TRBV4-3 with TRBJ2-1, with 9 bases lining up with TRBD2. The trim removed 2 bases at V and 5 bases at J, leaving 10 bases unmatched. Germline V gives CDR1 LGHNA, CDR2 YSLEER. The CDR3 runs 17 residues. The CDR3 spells CASSQSISLAGNNEQFF. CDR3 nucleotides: TGCGCCAGCAGCCAATCCATTTCTCTAGCGGGAAACAATGAGCAGTTCTTC.